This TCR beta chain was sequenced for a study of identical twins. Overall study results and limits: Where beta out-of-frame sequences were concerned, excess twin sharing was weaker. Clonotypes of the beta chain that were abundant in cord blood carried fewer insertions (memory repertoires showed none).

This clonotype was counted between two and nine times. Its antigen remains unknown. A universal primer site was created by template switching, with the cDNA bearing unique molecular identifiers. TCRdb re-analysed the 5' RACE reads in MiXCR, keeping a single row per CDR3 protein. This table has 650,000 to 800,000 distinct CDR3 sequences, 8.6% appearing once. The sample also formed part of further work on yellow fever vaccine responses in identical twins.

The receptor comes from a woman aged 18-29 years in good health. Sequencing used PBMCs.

CDR3 sequence reads: CASVRGGLETQYF. The CDR3 DNA is TGTGCCAGCGTTCGTGGAGGGCTGGAGACCCAGTACTTC. The chain links TRBV6-2 or TRBV6-3 to TRBJ2-5; a possible D gene is TRBD2 (6 bases). Deletions cut 8 bases from V and 5 bases from J, with 15 bases between. The CDR3 runs 13 residues. Germline CDR1 reads MNHEY; CDR2 reads SVGEGT.